This is a list of T cell receptor beta chains from one sample in a study of T-cell reconstitution after alpha-beta-depleted transplantation in children. One entry per CDR3 protein results from TCRdb running MiXCR on the PCR reads. The table has around 450,000 distinct CDR3 sequences, roughly 43% seen once. Here the sequenced sample was PBMCs, taken before TCRalphabeta/CD19-depleted stem cell transplant. These receptors were collected from a girl aged 2-10 years with aplastic anemia, due to receive a stem cell transplant. Both conserved end residues are part of each CDR3.

J: TRBJ2-7
V: TRBV4-1
CDR3: CASSQANQGGTYEQYF

J: TRBJ1-4
V: TRBV28
CDR3: CASSFPLQANEKLFF

J: TRBJ1-3
V: TRBV28
CDR3: CASTPQASGNTIYF

J: TRBJ2-1
V: TRBV20-1
CDR3: CSLKAGRSGLDNNEQFF

J: TRBJ2-1
V: TRBV5-1
CDR3: CASSLNRETYNEQFF

J: TRBJ2-7
V: TRBV28
CDR3: CASSNRDGTYEQYF

J: TRBJ1-2
V: TRBV20-1
CDR3: CSATRGDYGYTF

J: TRBJ2-1
V: TRBV27
CDR3: CASSSGETGARSNEQFF

J: TRBJ1-1
V: TRBV12-3/TRBV12-4
CDR3: CASNPDRGLDPNTEAFF

J: TRBJ2-3
V: TRBV27
CDR3: CASSPPLAGNTDTQYF

J: TRBJ2-5
V: TRBV6-5
CDR3: CASSYSGLAGEETQYF

J: TRBJ2-7
V: TRBV4-2
CDR3: CASLNRETSYEQYF

J: TRBJ1-1
V: TRBV2
CDR3: CASSKSRDTEAFF

J: TRBJ2-1
V: TRBV5-5
CDR3: CASSLDGTGINEQFF

J: TRBJ2-7
V: TRBV7-2
CDR3: CASSVPSGGSYEQYF

J: TRBJ2-7
V: TRBV5-1
CDR3: CASSLGRFEGEQYF

J: TRBJ1-2
V: TRBV29-1
CDR3: CSVERAENYGYTF

J: TRBJ1-2
V: TRBV28
CDR3: CASSSQGAFDYGYTF

J: TRBJ2-1
V: TRBV7-6
CDR3: CASSLTGGTSYNEQFF

J: TRBJ2-1
V: TRBV2
CDR3: CASSTTSGRNFF

J: TRBJ2-5
V: TRBV10-2
CDR3: CASSDPRTSLGETQYF

J: TRBJ1-2
V: TRBV19
CDR3: CASSMEGIYGYTF

J: TRBJ2-3
V: TRBV27
CDR3: CASSRGFERPDTQYF

J: TRBJ2-3
V: TRBV2
CDR3: CASSESARTDTQYF

J: TRBJ2-1
V: TRBV15
CDR3: CATSNEGSSYNEQFF

J: TRBJ2-1
V: TRBV20-1
CDR3: CSTFNRDRGYNEQFF

J: TRBJ2-1
V: TRBV5-1
CDR3: CASSPGDRPNEQFF

J: TRBJ2-7
V: TRBV27
CDR3: CASRPRGSYEQYF

J: TRBJ2-2
V: TRBV5-6
CDR3: CASRGVGLGTGELFF

J: TRBJ2-6
V: TRBV14
CDR3: CASSRMEGQSGANVLTF

J: TRBJ2-7
V: TRBV2
CDR3: CASMEEIAVDEQYF

J: TRBJ1-1
V: TRBV5-1
CDR3: CASRPDQGGNTEAFF

J: TRBJ1-5
V: TRBV20-1
CDR3: CSVGLLGDFQPQHF

J: TRBJ2-7
V: TRBV25-1
CDR3: CASSEYRGGLRIEQYF

J: TRBJ1-2
V: TRBV7-9
CDR3: CASSAPPAGYTF

J: TRBJ2-1
V: TRBV20-1
CDR3: CSPGRRGYNEQFF

J: TRBJ2-3
V: TRBV20-1
CDR3: CSASTGSTDTQYF

J: TRBJ1-2
V: TRBV7-2
CDR3: CASSLAAGARGYTF

J: TRBJ2-7
V: TRBV28
CDR3: CASSFTDGTYEQYF

J: TRBJ1-2
V: TRBV4-1
CDR3: CASTGGYNGYTF

J: TRBJ2-2
V: TRBV20-1
CDR3: CSARTARTGGLFF

J: TRBJ1-1
V: TRBV20-1
CDR3: CSACRGVNTEAFF

J: TRBJ2-7
V: TRBV18
CDR3: CASSPRGLEEQYF

J: TRBJ2-1
V: TRBV5-1
CDR3: CASSYTSTSYNEQFF

J: TRBJ1-2
V: TRBV29-1
CDR3: CSVEVGYTF

J: TRBJ1-2
V: TRBV12-3/TRBV12-4
CDR3: CASRSGGYYGYTF

J: TRBJ2-2
V: TRBV11-2
CDR3: CASSPQNTGRAVHTGELFF

J: TRBJ2-3
V: TRBV6-1
CDR3: CASSHGSTDTQYF